These 14 T cell receptor beta chains were sequenced from one sample in a study of blood T cell repertoires in COVID-19. Here immunoSEQ multiplex PCR was the method, and the copy in TCRdb shows in-frame clones only, minus some. The data hold 110,000 to 150,000 clones, with about 76% observed a single time. Sequencing was performed on peripheral blood. The receptors originated from a human donor in a cohort sampled during active COVID-19.

This clone came up once. The chain carries TRBV28 and TRBJ1-4; D is possibly TRBD1 (6 bases). The CDR3 covers 15 residues. From germline, CDR1 is MDHEN and CDR2 SYDVKM. Between the trimmed V and J ends, which lost 5 bases and 8 bases, there was a span of 18 bases. CDR3: CASSTGRGTFEKLFF. Here the CDR3 DNA reads TGTGCCAGCAGTACCGGGAGGGGGACTTTCGAAAAACTGTTTTTT.

This clone has more than one count but fewer than ten. The chain has TRBV6-1 and TRBJ1-1, with 9 bases lining up with TRBD1. Trimming took 1 base from V and 5 from J; bases not matched to a gene: 8. Germline V gene sequence: CDR1 MNHNS, CDR2 SASEGT. CDR3 length: 16 amino acids. The CDR3 loop is CASSEGHRGPGTEAFF. Here the CDR3 DNA reads TGTGCCAGCAGTGAAGGCCACAGGGGGCCGGGGACTGAAGCTTTCTTT.

This chain links TRBV5-5 with TRBJ2-7, with TRBD1 matching over 9 bases. Germline V gene sequence: CDR1 SGHKS, CDR2 YYEKEE (reference sequence). The CDR3 sequence is 18 residues long. J gave up 0 bases and V 4 bases, and 14 bases lay outside the gene matches. The CDR3 sequence: CASSTGTGNPWASYEQYF. CDR3 in DNA: TGTGCCAGCAGCACCGGGACAGGGAATCCCTGGGCCTCCTACGAGCAGTACTTC.

DNA of the CDR3: TGTGCCAGTAGGGAGACAGGACTTTACGAGCAGTACTTC. Translating it yields CASRETGLYEQYF. This sequence joins TRBV19 and TRBJ2-7; a possible D gene is TRBD1 (6 bases). Trimming removed 6 bases at V and 4 bases at J, with 13 bases between. This CDR3 has 13 amino acids. Germline V lookup: CDR1 LNHDA, CDR2 SQIVND (reference sequence).

The chain uses TRBV6-5 and TRBJ2-1, with D perhaps matching TRBD2 (5 bases). The ends were cut back, 7 bases at V and 13 bases at J, with 20 bases in the middle. The CDR3 consists of 13 residues. Germline loops: CDR1 MNHEY, CDR2 SVGAGI. DNA for the CDR3: TGTGCCAGCAAGACCGGGAACAGCAGGACCCAGTTCTTC. Translation gives CASKTGNSRTQFF.

This clone was counted a single time. This chain connects TRBV5-8 to TRBJ1-1, with 7 positions matching TRBD1. Germline V gene sequence: CDR1 SGHTS, CDR2 YDEGEE. Trimming at V came to 6 bases and at J to 1 base, leaving 3 bases not matched to a gene. CDR3 length: 13 amino acids. The CDR3 bases are TGTGCCAGCACGACAGGGTGGAACACTGAAGCTTTCTTT. Translation: CASTTGWNTEAFF.

This chain connects TRBV7-7 to TRBJ2-1; perhaps TRBD1 as D (5 bases). The CDR3 spans 15 residues. V shed 1 base and J shed 0 bases, with 7 bases lying between them. Germline-derived CDR1 and CDR2 are SSHAT and FNYEAQ (reference sequence). CDR3 nucleotide sequence: TGTGCCAGCAGCTTAGGGACACACTCCTACAATGAGCAGTTCTTC. This gives the protein CASSLGTHSYNEQFF.

This chain uses TRBV2 with TRBJ2-1, with 7 bases lining up with TRBD1. The germline V gene encodes CDR1 SNHLY and CDR2 FYNNEI. The CDR3 runs to 13 residues. The V gene end was trimmed by 6 bases and the J gene end by 9 bases; junction bases not matched to a gene: 8. The CDR3: CASRIRGPVEQFF. CDR3 in DNA: TGTGCCAGCAGGATTAGGGGGCCAGTTGAGCAGTTCTTC.

This chain connects TRBV9 to TRBJ1-2; no definite D call. Germline V gives CDR1 SGDLS, CDR2 YYNGEE. The CDR3 spans 13 residues. With 0 bases removed from V and 4 bases from J, the gap between germline ends came to 7 bases. CDR3 residues: CASSVDLAYGYTF. In nucleotides, the CDR3 is TGTGCCAGCAGCGTAGATCTGGCCTATGGCTACACCTTC.

The V call is TRBV28, the J call TRBJ2-6; 7 bases map to TRBD2. The CDR3 covers 18 residues. Unmatched junction bases numbered 8, after V lost 3 bases and J lost 0 bases. The germline CDR1 and CDR2 sequences are MDHEN and SYDVKM. CDR3 sequence: CASSLLGTKFSGANVLTF. CDR3 DNA: TGTGCCAGCAGTTTGTTAGGGACTAAATTCTCTGGGGCCAACGTCCTGACTTTC.

This chain links TRBV7-9 with TRBJ2-3; 7 positions agree with TRBD2. The trim removed 5 bases at V and 6 bases at J, leaving 14 bases unmatched. The length of the CDR3 is 16 residues. CDR1 and CDR2 from the germline V gene are SEHNR and FQNEAQ (reference sequence). DNA for the CDR3: TGTGCCAGCAGCCCGACACTAGCGACCTCACTGGATACGCAGTATTTT. Translating gives CASSPTLATSLDTQYF.

V gene TRBV4-2 combines with J gene TRBJ2-7; the match to TRBD1 covers 8 bases. This CDR3 has 16 residues. In germline, CDR1 is LGHNA, CDR2 YNFKEQ. V lost 1 base and J lost 1; bases outside the gene matches: 6. The CDR3 region is CASSQAAGQASYEQYF. DNA for the CDR3: TGTGCCAGCAGCCAAGCCGCGGGACAGGCATCCTACGAGCAGTACTTC.

The V and J genes are TRBV7-2 and TRBJ2-1; no definite D call. V shed 5 bases and J shed 1 base, with 12 bases lying between them. Germline values: CDR1 SGHTA, CDR2 FQGNSA. This CDR3 has 15 residues. This chain's CDR3 is CASSPARPSYNEQFF. The CDR3 nucleotides read TGTGCCAGCAGCCCGGCGAGGCCTTCCTACAATGAGCAGTTCTTC.

This chain links TRBV28 with TRBJ2-7, with 8 bases lining up with TRBD2. Germline lookup yields CDR1 MDHEN and CDR2 SYDVKM. V lost 7 bases to trimming and J lost 1 base; unmatched junction nucleotides: 9. The CDR3 extends over 15 amino acids. CDR3 sequence reads: CASTHGASGSYEQYF. CDR3 sequence (DNA): TGTGCCAGCACCCATGGGGCTAGCGGGTCCTACGAGCAGTACTTC.